This paragraph covers one T cell receptor (beta chain) sequence. Its target is not known. This may come from a read error, since a much larger clone is one base off. Other DNA variants within this sample encode the same CDR3. The source of the sample is a study of shared clonotypes between healthy human individuals. Study findings and constraints: Having only a few donors restricted how much genetic and exposure-history diversity was captured.

Donors comprised healthy HIV-negative adults lacking recent acute infections or vaccinations. The germline V gene encodes CDR1 LNHDA and CDR2 SQIVND (reference sequence). The CDR3 is 12 residues long. V gave up 4 bases and J gave up 4 bases, with 5 bases separating them. This was a deep-level run. Assay: immunoSEQ multiplex PCR; the TCRdb copy retains only in-frame clones and omits some. The data show fewer than 650,000 clones, with around 78% seen just once and 10% to 15% held by the top ten. The source material was PBMCs. The chain uses TRBV19 and TRBJ2-1, with D unclear. The clonotype was recovered from a woman aged 40 to 55 in good health. Some clones in this sample may be carry-over from other donors' samples. The CDR3 is CASSTQYNEQFF. The CDR3 DNA sequence: TGTGCCAGTAGTACACAGTACAATGAGCAGTTCTTC.